The text below deals with one T cell receptor (beta chain). The antigen remains unidentified. The sample originates from a study of OX40 agonist ivuxolimab in advanced cancers. Peripheral blood came from all dose cohorts at three timepoints. The table came from immunoSEQ multiplex PCR; TCRdb's copy has only in-frame clones and leaves some out. This sample has more than 60,000 clones, with around four fifths found just once. Study results and limitations: CD8+ T cells (on average) carried more expanded clones than CD4+ T cells. Among the lowest levels of clonal expansion were found in partial responders at 0.1-3.0 mg/kg. Dosing at 0.1 to 3.0 mg/kg was accompanied by clonal expansion of CD4+ and CD8+ blood T cells by week 6.

The CDR3 consists of 12 residues. Deletions cut 10 bases from V and 4 bases from J, with 11 bases between. CDR1 MNHNS and CDR2 SASEGT come from the germline V gene. The gene calls are TRBV6-1 and TRBJ2-1; D is unresolved. The sample in question was CD4+ or CD8+ T cells sorted from blood, obtained in a trial of the OX40 agonist ivuxolimab. The sequence came from an adult with an advanced solid tumor such as melanoma, head and neck, liver or kidney cancer. The CDR3 is CATVTVYNEQFF. The CDR3 nucleotides read TGTGCCACCGTCACAGTTTACAATGAGCAGTTCTTC.